This entry features one TCR beta chain sequence. Possible read error: a much larger clone is one base away. No conserved phenylalanine or tryptophan is present at the end of the CDR3, so a read error is the likely explanation. Time point meaning: sample taken at primary tumor resection. The sample originates from a study of spatial heterogeneity in lung cancer. Using its own MiXCR run on the 5' RACE reads, TCRdb lists one record per CDR3 protein. The sample has fewer than 3,000 distinct CDR3 sequences; 7% to 9% are singletons. CDR3 length: 13 amino acids. Trimming cost V 4 bases and J 6 bases, with 16 bases left between them. CDR1 is SQVTM and CDR2 is ANQGSEA in the germline V gene.

The input for sequencing was normal lung tissue next to the tumor, taken at surgery. The clonotype comes from a male donor with early-stage non-small cell lung cancer. The genes are TRBV29-1 and TRBJ2-7; D possibly uses TRBD1 or TRBD2 (6 bases each). CDR3 DNA: TGCAGCGTTGTGATTAGCGGAGGGGGCGAGCAGTACTCC. Translation: CSVVISGGGEQYS.